The 14 T cell receptor beta chains below were found in one sample sequenced in a study of T cells in Graves' hyperthyroidism and ophthalmopathy (dated by TCRdb to between 2018 and 2021). Library preparation used multiplex PCR. TCRdb shows the sequencer as Illumina HiSeq 2000. TCR beta CDR3 regions were amplified from RNA transcripts. The TCR CDR3 was subjected to a first round of RT-PCR using the HTBI primer set and the Qiagen OneStep RT-PCR kit. TCRdb cleaned the public reads at Q25 with fastp, built clones with MiXCR and kept in-frame beta chains. Rows are combined by CDR3 protein, so each entry shows the most common genes and DNA. Recorded for this sample are some 420,000 distinct CDR3 sequences; approximately 14% of them occurred a single time. In total, the top ten clones hold less than 6.5% of the sample. The sample consisted of blood. The receptors were sampled from a woman between 18 and 30 years old with Graves' hyperthyroidism.

This clonotype has at least ten counts. The rearrangement uses TRBV20-1 and TRBJ2-1; 8 bases map to TRBD2. V gave up 0 bases and J gave up 6 bases; unmatched junction bases: 7. The CDR3 consists of 15 residues. The germline V gene has CDR1 DFQATT and CDR2 SNEGSKA (reference sequence). Here the CDR3 DNA reads TGCAGTGCTAGAGATCCGGCGGGAGGCCTCAATGAGCAGTTCTTC. Amino acids: CSARDPAGGLNEQFF.

This clonotype was counted at least ten times. The rearrangement uses TRBV2 and TRBJ2-7; 7 nucleotides align to TRBD2. V shed 1 base, J shed 7 bases, and the junction held 10 bases outside the gene matches. CDR1 is SNHLY, CDR2 FYNNEI, per germline. This CDR3 is 15 amino acids long. CDR3 DNA sequence: TGTGCCAGCAGTGAAGTGCTAGCGGTTCCTACGGAGCAGTACTTC. Encoded protein: CASSEVLAVPTEQYF.

This clonotype has ten or more counts. The chain links TRBV3-1 to TRBJ2-7; D ambiguous. The germline V and J ends were trimmed by 1 base and 0 bases, with 10 bases remaining between them. Germline loops: CDR1 LGHDT, CDR2 YNNKEL (reference sequence). This CDR3 is 15 amino acids long. This CDR3 is CASSQGIALSYEQYF. CDR3 DNA sequence: TGTGCCAGCAGCCAAGGGATAGCCCTCTCCTACGAGCAGTACTTC.

This clonotype was recorded many times. V is TRBV20-1 and J is TRBJ2-5; the D is unclear. The CDR3 extends over 13 amino acids. Trimming took off 6 bases at V and 0 bases at J, with 11 bases between the two ends. The germline CDR1 and CDR2 sequences are DFQATT and SNEGSKA (reference sequence). The CDR3 DNA reads as TGCAGTGCCCGAAAACTGGACCAAGAGACCCAGTACTTC. Amino acids: CSARKLDQETQYF.

This clonotype was counted many times. This rearrangement joins TRBV12-3 or TRBV12-4 to TRBJ2-7; D assignment may be TRBD1 or TRBD2 (6 bases each). This CDR3 is 14 amino acids long. The ends were cut back, 3 bases at V and 7 bases at J, with 16 bases in the middle. The CDR3 DNA follows: TGTGCCAGCAGTTTGGACGGGGGCGCGAGGGAGCAGTACTTC. Translating gives CASSLDGGAREQYF.

About this clonotype itself: A much larger clone differs by one base, so this may be a read error. The J gene is TRBJ2-7, the V gene TRBV27, with TRBD2 matching over 7 bases. The germline V gene encodes CDR1 MNHEY and CDR2 SMNVEV (reference sequence). There are 15 residues in the CDR3. For the CDR3, the DNA is TGTGCCAGCAGTTTAGGGGGAGGGAAGACCTACGAGCAGTGCTTC. It yields the protein CASSLGGGKTYEQCF.

This clonotype was recorded at least ten times. This sequence joins TRBV10-3 and TRBJ1-1; 7 bases agree with TRBD1. Germline CDR1 ENHRY, CDR2 SYGVKD. Germline trimming cut 6 bases from V and 3 bases from J; bases unmatched to any gene: 10. CDR3 length equals 15 residues. This CDR3 reads CAIRERDSPYTEAFF. The CDR3 DNA reads TGTGCCATCAGAGAAAGGGACAGCCCCTACACTGAAGCTTTCTTT.

This chain links TRBV5-1 with TRBJ2-3; 8 positions match TRBD2. V shed 5 bases and J 6 bases; nucleotides not matched to a gene: 11. CDR1 and CDR2 from the germline V gene are SGHRS and YFSETQ. CDR3 length equals 15 residues. The CDR3 loop reads CASSPSGLGIDTQYF. The CDR3 DNA sequence: TGCGCCAGCAGTCCTTCGGGACTAGGGATTGATACGCAGTATTTT.

This clonotype has at least ten counts. The chain couples TRBV30 to TRBJ2-2; D call uncertain. CDR1 is GTSNPN, CDR2 SVGIG, per germline (reference sequence). The CDR3 sequence is 14 residues long. Trimming took 0 bases from V and 1 from J, leaving 6 bases between them. The CDR3 here is CAWSVRGNTGELFF. CDR3 bases: TGTGCCTGGAGTGTAAGAGGGAACACCGGGGAGCTGTTTTTT.

The chain employs TRBV19 and TRBJ1-1, with D possibly matching TRBD1 (5 bases). V lost 2 bases, J lost 4 bases, and 14 bases lay in between. CDR1 is LNHDA, CDR2 SQIVND, per germline (reference sequence). The CDR3 is 15 residues long. This CDR3 is CASSIQGTRGTEAFF. Here the CDR3 DNA reads TGTGCCAGTAGTATACAGGGCACTAGAGGCACTGAAGCTTTCTTT.

This clonotype was found many times. The CDR3 sequence: CASSYSSGGNTEAFF. For the CDR3, the DNA is TGTGCCAGCAGTTACTCTTCGGGAGGTAACACTGAAGCTTTCTTT. The V gene is TRBV6-5, the J gene TRBJ1-1; unclear D gene. Trimming shortened V by 0 bases and J by 2 bases, and 10 bases separated the two germline ends. This CDR3 is built from 15 residues. The germline V gene encodes CDR1 MNHEY and CDR2 SVGAGI.

This clonotype was found many times. This chain joins TRBV27 and TRBJ2-2; tentatively, D is TRBD2 (5 bases). V was shortened by 3 bases and J by 4 bases, with 9 bases between the two germline ends. This CDR3 is built from 14 residues. Looked up from germline, CDR1 is MNHEY and CDR2 is SMNVEV (reference sequence). The CDR3 bases are TGTGCCAGCAGTTTCCAACGGGGCACCGGGGAGCTGTTTTTT. It is translated as CASSFQRGTGELFF.

Only a few counts were recorded for this clonotype. The rearrangement links TRBV20-1 to TRBJ2-7, with unresolved D. In germline, CDR1 is DFQATT, CDR2 SNEGSKA (reference sequence). Trimming took off 2 bases at V and 1 base at J, with 18 bases between the two ends. This CDR3 is built from 16 residues. CDR3 residues: CSARPVPPGDSYEQYF. CDR3 nucleotide sequence: TGCAGTGCTAGACCCGTCCCACCCGGAGATTCCTACGAGCAGTACTTC.

This clonotype was found many times. The chain has TRBV7-2 and TRBJ2-7; weak D call: TRBD2 (5 bases). Germline-derived CDR1 and CDR2 are SGHTA and FQGNSA. The CDR3 length is 14 residues. The V end lost 3 bases, the J end lost 3 bases, and 12 bases lay between the germline ends. CDR3 DNA sequence: TGTGCCAGCAGCTTCGAGGGTGGAAGCTACGAGCAGTACTTC. Its protein is CASSFEGGSYEQYF.